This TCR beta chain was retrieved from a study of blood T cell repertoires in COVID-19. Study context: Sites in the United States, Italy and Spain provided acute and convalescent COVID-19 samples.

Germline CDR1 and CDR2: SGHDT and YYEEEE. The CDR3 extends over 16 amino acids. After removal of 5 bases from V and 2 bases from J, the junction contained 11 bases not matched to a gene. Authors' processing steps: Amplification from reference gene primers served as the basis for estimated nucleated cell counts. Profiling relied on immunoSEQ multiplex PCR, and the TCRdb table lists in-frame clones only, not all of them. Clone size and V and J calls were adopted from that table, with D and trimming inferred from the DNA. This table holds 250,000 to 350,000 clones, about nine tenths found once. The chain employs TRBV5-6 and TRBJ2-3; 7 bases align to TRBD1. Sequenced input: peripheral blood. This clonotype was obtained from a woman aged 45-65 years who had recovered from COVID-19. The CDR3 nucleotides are TGTGCCAGCAGGCCCATAAGGGGGCACTTCACAGATACGCAGTATTTT. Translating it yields CASRPIRGHFTDTQYF.